This T cell receptor beta chain was observed in a study of blood T cell repertoires in COVID-19. Study-level background: T cells, B-cell-depleted T cells, or PBMCs provided the cDNA or gDNA that served as material.

This clone was found a few times. Clones were read by immunoSEQ multiplex PCR, and TCRdb kept only the in-frame ones, dropping some. The table has more than 80,000 clones, about two thirds seen once. The source is a human donor with acute or convalescent COVID-19. The donor label of this sample is uncertain. Sequences were obtained from peripheral blood.

The CDR3 DNA reads as TGTGCCATCAGTGAGTCCAGGGGACAGCGAAATTCACCCCTCCACTTT. Translating gives CAISESRGQRNSPLHF. The rearrangement joins TRBV10-3 to TRBJ1-6; 7 nucleotides align to TRBD1. Germline V gives CDR1 ENHRY, CDR2 SYGVKD. The length of the CDR3 is 16 residues. V lost 0 bases, J lost 7 bases, and 6 bases stayed unmatched.